These 24 T cell receptor beta chains were all obtained from the same sample, sequenced in a study of OX40 agonist ivuxolimab in advanced cancers. Libraries were prepared by immunoSEQ multiplex PCR; TCRdb keeps only in-frame clonotypes and omits some of them. In the table there are some 68,000 clones, more than 75% of which are singletons. The sequencing used CD4+ or CD8+ T cells sorted from blood, collected in a trial of the OX40 agonist ivuxolimab. These receptors all come from an adult with an advanced solid tumor such as melanoma, head and neck, liver or kidney cancer.

The rearrangement joins TRBV2 to TRBJ2-2; 9 bases map to TRBD1. Looked up from germline, CDR1 is SNHLY and CDR2 is FYNNEI. Losses at the gene ends were 5 bases for V and 1 base for J; bases not matched to a gene: 5. The length of the CDR3 is 16 residues. As DNA, the CDR3 is TGTGCCAGCAGTAACAGGGGGCTTAGGAACACCGGGGAGCTGTTTTTT. It yields the protein CASSNRGLRNTGELFF.

As DNA, the CDR3 is TGTGCCAGCATCTCGGGCTGGACCTCCTACGAGCAGTACTTC. It yields the protein CASISGWTSYEQYF. The chain recombines TRBV6-1 with TRBJ2-7; no clear D. This CDR3 has 14 amino acids. The V gene's germline CDR1 is MNHNS and CDR2 SASEGT. Trimming removed 7 bases from V and 0 bases from J, with 13 bases in between.

The genes are TRBV7-2 and TRBJ2-7; possible D gene TRBD2, 6 bases. The germline V gene has CDR1 SGHTA and CDR2 FQGNSA. Trimming took off 6 bases at V and 3 bases at J, with 15 bases between the two ends. CDR3 length: 14 amino acids. The CDR3 DNA reads TGTGCCAGCAGATCTCGGGGAGGCGGCTACGAGCAGTACTTC. This translates into CASRSRGGGYEQYF.

V and J are TRBV11-2 and TRBJ1-1; the D gene is possibly TRBD1 (6 bases). The CDR3 has 15 residues. Trimming cost V 7 bases and J 4 bases, with 19 bases left between them. The germline V gene has CDR1 SGHAT and CDR2 FQNNGV. Here the CDR3 reads CASTVRSGGTTEAFF. Here the CDR3 DNA reads TGTGCCAGCACCGTTCGGTCCGGGGGCACCACTGAAGCTTTCTTT.

Only a few counts were recorded for this clone. The chain recombines TRBV28 with TRBJ2-7; no clear D. Germline CDR1 reads MDHEN; CDR2 reads SYDVKM. Trimming took off 6 bases at V and 4 bases at J, with 10 bases between the two ends. The length of the CDR3 is 12 residues. The CDR3 protein is CASSSHPYEQYF. As DNA, the CDR3 is TGTGCCAGCAGCTCCCACCCGTACGAGCAGTACTTC.

The chain uses TRBV5-1 and TRBJ1-1; 11 positions agree with TRBD1. This CDR3 region has 14 residues. J lost 4 bases, V lost 4 bases, and 3 bases had no gene match. CDR1 and CDR2 (germline): SGHRS, YFSETQ. The CDR3 sequence: CASSPGQGGTEAFF. The CDR3 region has the DNA TGCGCCAGCAGCCCGGGACAGGGGGGCACTGAAGCTTTCTTT.

The rearrangement uses TRBV2 and TRBJ1-3; the D is unclear. Germline CDR1 SNHLY, CDR2 FYNNEI. The CDR3 sequence is 14 residues long. Trimming removed 5 bases at V and 0 bases at J, with 8 bases between. The CDR3 DNA is TGTGCCAGCAGTTTTACGGTCTCTGGAAACACCATATATTTT. Translating it yields CASSFTVSGNTIYF.

The chain couples TRBV5-1 to TRBJ2-7; TRBD2 matches 8 bases. The CDR3 contains 14 residues. Germline V CDR1 and CDR2: SGHRS, YFSETQ. The J segment lost 3 bases and the V segment lost 5 bases, leaving 7 bases of the junction unmatched. CDR3 residues: CASRDGGAIYEQYF. The CDR3 DNA sequence: TGCGCCAGCAGAGACGGGGGGGCAATCTACGAGCAGTACTTC.

The V call is TRBV29-1, the J call TRBJ1-2, with 8 bases lining up with TRBD1. The length of the CDR3 is 12 residues. The ends lost 8 bases at V and 3 bases at J; junction bases unmatched: 5. Germline V CDR1 and CDR2: SQVTM, ANQGSEA. CDR3 coding DNA: TGCAGCTCAGCAGGGGGCGACTATGGCTACACCTTC. It yields the protein CSSAGGDYGYTF.

The genes are TRBV6-6 and TRBJ1-2; D perhaps matches TRBD1 (6 bases). CDR3 length: 16 residues. Trimming stripped 0 bases from V and 6 bases from J, with 17 bases between. Germline assignment: CDR1 MNHNY and CDR2 SVGAGI (reference sequence). The CDR3: CASSYSSSRQGNGYTF. Here the CDR3 DNA reads TGTGCCAGCAGTTACTCGAGTAGTCGGCAGGGGAATGGCTACACCTTC.

This chain joins TRBV10-2 and TRBJ2-1, with a weak D call TRBD1 (5 bases). Trimming cost V 3 bases and J 0 bases, with 9 bases left between them. Per germline, CDR1 WSHSY and CDR2 SAAADI. This CDR3 region has 15 residues. The CDR3, as DNA: TGCGCCAGCAGTGATAAGGGGAACTCCTACAATGAGCAGTTCTTC. Its translation: CASSDKGNSYNEQFF.

This clone showed up just once. The CDR3 loop is CASSLGGYQETQYF. DNA of the CDR3: TGCGCCAGCAGCTTGGGGGGGTACCAAGAGACCCAGTACTTC. The chain is built from TRBV5-1 and TRBJ2-5; D is tentatively TRBD1 or TRBD2 (5 bases each). Germline V gives CDR1 SGHRS, CDR2 YFSETQ. Trimming took 0 bases from V and 0 from J, leaving 6 bases between them. The CDR3 totals 14 residues.

The V and J genes are TRBV28 and TRBJ1-3, with a tentative D call TRBD1 (5 bases). CDR1 and CDR2 (germline): MDHEN, SYDVKM. CDR3 length equals 15 residues. Trimming took 2 bases from V and 7 from J, leaving 15 bases between them. The CDR3, as DNA: TGTGCCAGCAGTTTAGACAGACCGCTCGGGAACACCATATATTTT. It encodes CASSLDRPLGNTIYF.

The V call is TRBV11-3, the J call TRBJ2-1; D gene ambiguous. The CDR3 contains 11 residues. From germline, CDR1 is SGHNT and CDR2 YENEEA. Trimming removed 1 base from V and 7 bases from J, with 2 bases in between. CDR3: CASSLGNEQFF. Here the CDR3 DNA reads TGTGCCAGCAGCTTAGGAAATGAGCAGTTCTTC. Variable domain in full (rest from reference TRBV11-3 and TRBJ2-1): EAGVVQSPRYKIIEKKQPVAFWCNPISGHNTLYWYLQNLGQGPELLIRYENEEAVDDSQLPKDRFSAERLKGVDSTLKIQPAELGDSAVYLCASSLGNEQFFGPGTRLTVL.

The rearrangement links TRBV6-5 to TRBJ1-5, with 7 nucleotides matching TRBD1. J was trimmed by 6 bases and V by 5 bases; bases with no gene match: 7. The CDR3 is 14 residues long. In germline, CDR1 is MNHEY, CDR2 SVGAGI. The CDR3: CASSQYRGGQPQHF. The CDR3 nucleotides read TGTGCCAGCAGTCAGTACAGGGGCGGTCAGCCCCAGCATTTT.

This clone was picked up a small number of times. V is TRBV29-1 and J is TRBJ2-7; 8 positions agree with TRBD1. Germline lookup yields CDR1 SQVTM and CDR2 ANQGSEA. V lost 2 bases, J lost 3 bases, and 3 bases stayed unmatched. This CDR3 spans 13 amino acids. CDR3 in DNA: TGCAGCGTTGAACTTGACAGGGGCTACGAGCAGTACTTC. This gives the protein CSVELDRGYEQYF.

The chain carries TRBV14 and TRBJ1-4; D is perhaps TRBD1 (5 bases). The CDR3 is made up of 14 amino acids. With 2 bases removed from V and 6 bases from J, the gap between germline ends came to 10 bases. Germline V CDR1 and CDR2: SGHDN, FVKESK. As DNA, the CDR3 is TGTGCCAGCAGCCAACTAGGGGTCGATGAAAAACTGTTTTTT. Its translation: CASSQLGVDEKLFF.

The chain links TRBV7-6 to TRBJ2-3; 7 bases fit TRBD2. Trimming removed 2 bases from V and 0 bases from J; junction bases left unmatched: 2. CDR3 length: 15 residues. In germline, CDR1 is SGHVS, CDR2 FNYEAQ. The CDR3 loop reads CASSLLAASTDTQYF. The CDR3 DNA reads as TGTGCCAGCAGCTTACTAGCGGCTAGCACAGATACGCAGTATTTT.

The rearrangement uses TRBV5-1 and TRBJ1-6; D unclear. Between the trimmed V and J ends, which lost 2 bases and 0 bases, there was a span of 6 bases. This CDR3 comprises 15 residues. From germline, CDR1 is SGHRS and CDR2 YFSETQ. CDR3 in amino acids: CASSLSSSYNSPLHF. As DNA, the CDR3 is TGCGCCAGCAGCTTATCGAGCTCCTATAATTCACCCCTCCACTTT.

The table lists this clone with a count of one. V gene TRBV4-1 combines with J gene TRBJ1-2; no clear D gene. The germline CDR1 and CDR2 sequences are MGHRA and YSYEKL. Trimming removed 0 bases from V and 6 bases from J, with 17 bases in between. The length of the CDR3 is 16 residues. DNA for the CDR3: TGCGCCAGCAGCCAAGATCATGGACCAGGAGGGAATGGCTACACCTTC. Amino acid sequence: CASSQDHGPGGNGYTF.

The chain recombines TRBV9 with TRBJ2-7; 9 positions match TRBD2. Looked up from germline, CDR1 is SGDLS and CDR2 is YYNGEE. V lost 4 bases and J lost 3; bases outside the gene matches: 8. The CDR3 has 15 residues. The DNA of the CDR3 is TGTGCCAGCAGCCCGAGGACTAGCGCGAGCTACGAGCAGTACTTC. Translating it yields CASSPRTSASYEQYF.

The CDR3, as DNA: TGTGCCAGCAGCTCGGGCCCTACCTACGAGCAGTACTTC. It yields the protein CASSSGPTYEQYF. The chain carries TRBV5-4 and TRBJ2-7; no reliable D call. The V and J ends lost 3 bases and 2 bases respectively, with 9 bases between them. CDR3 length: 13 residues. Germline CDR1 reads SGHNT; CDR2 reads YYREEE (reference sequence).

The CDR3 DNA follows: TGTGCCAGCAGTGCCCAGGGGACAGCCTACGAGCAGTACTTC. Translation: CASSAQGTAYEQYF. This chain joins TRBV6-4 and TRBJ2-7, with 7 bases identical to TRBD1. The CDR3 is 14 amino acids. J was trimmed by 2 bases and V by 4 bases; bases with no gene match: 5. Germline V gene lookup returns CDR1 MRHNA and CDR2 SNTAGT.

The chain carries TRBV19 and TRBJ2-6; D is ambiguous. Per the germline V gene, CDR1 is LNHDA and CDR2 is SQIVND (reference sequence). CDR3 length: 19 amino acids. V was trimmed by 5 bases and J by 0 bases, leaving 20 bases between them. CDR3 amino acids: CASSASALTSFSGANVLTF. In nucleotides, the CDR3 is TGTGCCAGTAGTGCAAGCGCACTTACATCTTTCTCTGGGGCCAACGTCCTGACTTTC.